These T cell receptor beta chains were read from a single sample in a study of CD8 T cells in ankylosing spondylitis. TCRdb independently ran MiXCR on the 5' RACE reads; one entry per CDR3 protein. Of 750,000 to 850,000 distinct CDR3 sequences in the sample, 10% to 15% were seen once. The specimen was blood, either unsorted or a sorted T cell fraction (not recorded which). Every receptor here comes from a male donor with ankylosing spondylitis. Both conserved end residues are part of each CDR3. D genes are given only for firm matches. A clone size is listed for some rows: how often the clone was seen (once, few, many), or a class if it is expanded.

d_gene: TRBD1; abundance: many; j_gene: TRBJ1-1; v_gene: TRBV7-2; CDR3aa: CASSVQGADTEAFF; CDR3nt: TGTGCCAGCAGCGTACAGGGGGCGGACACTGAAGCTTTCTTT
d_gene: NA; abundance: few; j_gene: TRBJ1-4; v_gene: TRBV20-1; CDR3aa: CSAVRGVTNEKLFF; CDR3nt: TGCAGTGCTGTCCGGGGGGTAACTAATGAAAAACTGTTTTTT
d_gene: NA; abundance: NA; j_gene: TRBJ1-1; v_gene: TRBV5-1; CDR3aa: CASSLMTAQMNTEAFF; CDR3nt: TGCGCCAGCAGCTTGATGACAGCGCAAATGAACACTGAAGCTTTCTTT
d_gene: NA; abundance: many; j_gene: TRBJ2-3; v_gene: TRBV4-1; CDR3aa: CASSPRRYEGWRTDTQYF; CDR3nt: TGCGCCAGCAGCCCCAGGAGATACGAGGGGTGGAGGACAGATACGCAGTATTTT
d_gene: NA; abundance: few; j_gene: TRBJ2-4; v_gene: TRBV25-1; CDR3aa: CASSEAGTKNIQYF; CDR3nt: TGTGCCAGCAGTGAGGCAGGGACGAAAAACATTCAGTACTTC
d_gene: NA; abundance: NA; j_gene: TRBJ1-5; v_gene: TRBV15; CDR3aa: CATSRVGVVGNQPQHF; CDR3nt: TGTGCCACCAGCAGAGTTGGGGTAGTTGGCAATCAGCCCCAGCATTTT
d_gene: NA; abundance: few; j_gene: TRBJ2-6; v_gene: TRBV10-3; CDR3aa: CAMTAGTAGANVLTF; CDR3nt: TGTGCCATGACCGCGGGAACGGCTGGGGCCAACGTCCTGACTTTC
d_gene: NA; abundance: few; j_gene: TRBJ2-2; v_gene: TRBV20-1; CDR3aa: CSARDLRSRKNTGELFF; CDR3nt: TGCAGTGCTAGAGATTTGAGGTCCCGAAAAAACACCGGGGAGCTGTTTTTT
d_gene: NA; abundance: NA; j_gene: TRBJ2-1; v_gene: TRBV7-8; CDR3aa: CASTTPPREQFF; CDR3nt: TGTGCCAGCACAACTCCCCCGAGGGAGCAGTTCTTC
d_gene: NA; abundance: NA; j_gene: TRBJ2-5; v_gene: TRBV20-1; CDR3aa: CSARRLRGQETQYF; CDR3nt: TGCAGTGCTAGAAGGCTGCGGGGCCAAGAGACCCAGTACTTC
d_gene: NA; abundance: NA; j_gene: TRBJ2-1; v_gene: TRBV4-2; CDR3aa: CASSQAQSLNNEQFF; CDR3nt: TGTGCCAGCAGCCAAGCCCAGTCCCTGAACAATGAGCAGTTCTTC
d_gene: NA; abundance: NA; j_gene: TRBJ2-1; v_gene: TRBV20-1; CDR3aa: CSARVGPENEQFF; CDR3nt: TGCAGTGCTAGAGTTGGGCCTGAGAATGAGCAGTTCTTC
d_gene: NA; abundance: NA; j_gene: TRBJ2-7; v_gene: TRBV11-2; CDR3aa: CASSPGIVNEQYF; CDR3nt: TGTGCCAGCAGCCCAGGGATAGTAAACGAGCAGTACTTC
d_gene: TRBD1; abundance: NA; j_gene: TRBJ1-2; v_gene: TRBV11-2; CDR3aa: CASSPWTGGYGYTF; CDR3nt: TGTGCCAGCAGCCCCTGGACAGGGGGCTATGGCTACACCTTC
d_gene: NA; abundance: many; j_gene: TRBJ2-5; v_gene: TRBV20-1; CDR3aa: CSARWPAVETQYF; CDR3nt: TGCAGTGCTAGGTGGCCGGCGGTAGAGACCCAGTACTTC
d_gene: TRBD2; abundance: NA; j_gene: TRBJ2-1; v_gene: TRBV13; CDR3aa: CASSPLAGAGGEQFF; CDR3nt: TGTGCCAGCAGCCCGCTAGCGGGAGCAGGAGGTGAGCAGTTCTTC
d_gene: TRBD2; abundance: NA; j_gene: TRBJ2-3; v_gene: TRBV12-3/TRBV12-4; CDR3aa: CASSFRAGGTTSTDTQYF; CDR3nt: TGTGCCAGCAGTTTTAGAGCGGGGGGAACAACTAGCACAGATACGCAGTATTTT
d_gene: TRBD2; abundance: NA; j_gene: TRBJ2-5; v_gene: TRBV20-1; CDR3aa: CSARVGRATETQYF; CDR3nt: TGCAGTGCTAGGGTCGGGAGGGCAACGGAGACCCAGTACTTC
d_gene: NA; abundance: few; j_gene: TRBJ2-5; v_gene: TRBV20-1; CDR3aa: CSARDRLWVETQYF; CDR3nt: TGCAGTGCTAGAGATCGGTTATGGGTTGAGACCCAGTACTTC
d_gene: TRBD1; abundance: NA; j_gene: TRBJ2-7; v_gene: TRBV4-2; CDR3aa: CASSRTGTENYEQYF; CDR3nt: TGTGCCAGCAGCCGGACCGGGACAGAGAACTACGAGCAGTACTTC
d_gene: TRBD2; abundance: few; j_gene: TRBJ2-2; v_gene: TRBV18; CDR3aa: CASSPASGSLTGELFF; CDR3nt: TGTGCCAGCTCACCAGCTAGCGGGAGCTTGACCGGGGAGCTGTTTTTT
d_gene: TRBD2; abundance: NA; j_gene: TRBJ2-7; v_gene: TRBV9; CDR3aa: CASSVGLAGTYEQYF; CDR3nt: TGTGCCAGCAGCGTAGGGCTAGCGGGAACCTACGAGCAGTACTTC
d_gene: TRBD1; abundance: few; j_gene: TRBJ1-5; v_gene: TRBV20-1; CDR3aa: CSATGTGYQPQHF; CDR3nt: TGCAGTGCTACCGGGACAGGGTATCAGCCCCAGCATTTT
d_gene: TRBD1; abundance: many; j_gene: TRBJ1-2; v_gene: TRBV5-1; CDR3aa: CASSPGQGLSGYTF; CDR3nt: TGCGCCAGCAGCCCGGGACAGGGGCTTAGTGGCTACACCTTC
d_gene: NA; abundance: NA; j_gene: TRBJ1-2; v_gene: TRBV5-1; CDR3aa: CASSLSGEGGYTF; CDR3nt: TGCGCCAGCAGCTTGAGTGGGGAAGGCGGCTACACCTTC
d_gene: TRBD1; abundance: few; j_gene: TRBJ2-5; v_gene: TRBV28; CDR3aa: CKTEGGQPKETQYF; CDR3nt: TGTAAAACTGAAGGGGGACAGCCGAAAGAGACCCAGTACTTC
d_gene: TRBD1; abundance: few; j_gene: TRBJ2-7; v_gene: TRBV6-5; CDR3aa: CASSHPGRQGPYEQYF; CDR3nt: TGTGCCAGCAGTCACCCGGGGCGACAGGGCCCCTACGAGCAGTACTTC
d_gene: TRBD1; abundance: many; j_gene: TRBJ2-1; v_gene: TRBV27; CDR3aa: CASSLQGASYNEQFF; CDR3nt: TGTGCCAGCAGTTTACAGGGGGCTTCCTACAATGAGCAGTTCTTC
d_gene: NA; abundance: many; j_gene: TRBJ1-1; v_gene: TRBV5-1; CDR3aa: CASSPEYGLSEAFF; CDR3nt: TGCGCCAGCAGCCCCGAGTACGGATTATCTGAAGCTTTCTTT
d_gene: TRBD1; abundance: NA; j_gene: TRBJ2-7; v_gene: TRBV10-3; CDR3aa: CAISRQGAPHEQYF; CDR3nt: TGTGCCATCAGCCGACAGGGGGCTCCCCACGAGCAGTACTTC
d_gene: TRBD1; abundance: few; j_gene: TRBJ1-5; v_gene: TRBV28; CDR3aa: CASSFNDRENQPQHF; CDR3nt: TGTGCCAGCAGTTTTAACGACAGGGAGAATCAGCCCCAGCATTTT
d_gene: TRBD1; abundance: NA; j_gene: TRBJ1-2; v_gene: TRBV28; CDR3aa: CASGPGQLGYGYTF; CDR3nt: TGTGCCAGCGGACCGGGACAGTTGGGGTATGGCTACACCTTC
d_gene: NA; abundance: many; j_gene: TRBJ2-7; v_gene: TRBV10-3; CDR3aa: CAISELGIEQYF; CDR3nt: TGTGCCATCAGCGAACTAGGGATCGAGCAGTACTTC
d_gene: NA; abundance: NA; j_gene: TRBJ1-4; v_gene: TRBV4-3; CDR3aa: CASSQGAGRDEKLFF; CDR3nt: TGCGCCAGCAGCCAGGGGGCTGGCCGGGACGAAAAACTGTTTTTT
d_gene: NA; abundance: NA; j_gene: TRBJ2-3; v_gene: TRBV5-1; CDR3aa: CASSSPGAQDTQYF; CDR3nt: TGCGCCAGCAGCTCCCCCGGGGCGCAGGATACGCAGTATTTT
d_gene: NA; abundance: NA; j_gene: TRBJ2-1; v_gene: TRBV4-2; CDR3aa: CASSQETINYNEQFF; CDR3nt: TGTGCCAGCAGCCAAGAGACCATCAACTACAATGAGCAGTTCTTC
d_gene: NA; abundance: many; j_gene: TRBJ2-1; v_gene: TRBV11-3; CDR3aa: CASSLRGSYNEQFF; CDR3nt: TGTGCCAGCAGTTTGAGGGGGAGCTACAATGAGCAGTTCTTC
d_gene: NA; abundance: NA; j_gene: TRBJ2-3; v_gene: TRBV18; CDR3aa: CASSPAPGTSDTQYF; CDR3nt: TGTGCCAGCTCACCCGCACCGGGTACTTCGGATACGCAGTATTTT
d_gene: TRBD2; abundance: few; j_gene: TRBJ2-3; v_gene: TRBV29-1; CDR3aa: CSVEGTSGGGPTDTQYF; CDR3nt: TGCAGCGTTGAAGGGACTAGCGGGGGGGGACCCACAGATACGCAGTATTTT
d_gene: NA; abundance: few; j_gene: TRBJ1-3; v_gene: TRBV7-6; CDR3aa: CASSPQAGRSGNTIYF; CDR3nt: TGTGCCAGCAGCCCTCAGGCGGGCCGCTCTGGAAACACCATATATTTT
d_gene: TRBD2; abundance: few; j_gene: TRBJ2-1; v_gene: TRBV29-1; CDR3aa: CSVEQGLAKSYNEQFF; CDR3nt: TGCAGCGTTGAACAGGGACTAGCTAAAAGTTACAATGAGCAGTTCTTC
d_gene: TRBD2; abundance: NA; j_gene: TRBJ2-7; v_gene: TRBV7-2; CDR3aa: CASSFSGRRDEQYF; CDR3nt: TGTGCCAGCAGCTTTAGCGGGAGAAGGGACGAGCAGTACTTC
d_gene: TRBD1; abundance: few; j_gene: TRBJ1-2; v_gene: TRBV20-1; CDR3aa: CSAIRDRDNYGYTF; CDR3nt: TGCAGTGCTATCCGGGACAGGGACAACTATGGCTACACCTTC
d_gene: TRBD2; abundance: many; j_gene: TRBJ2-3; v_gene: TRBV12-3/TRBV12-4; CDR3aa: CATRGGGRTDTQYF; CDR3nt: TGTGCTACCCGCGGGGGGGGCCGCACAGATACGCAGTATTTT
d_gene: TRBD1; abundance: NA; j_gene: TRBJ1-4; v_gene: TRBV20-1; CDR3aa: CSAKQGVGEKLFF; CDR3nt: TGCAGTGCCAAACAGGGGGTCGGTGAAAAACTGTTTTTT
d_gene: TRBD1; abundance: NA; j_gene: TRBJ2-7; v_gene: TRBV6-5; CDR3aa: CASSYVAGGSYEQYF; CDR3nt: TGTGCCAGCAGTTACGTAGCAGGGGGTTCCTACGAGCAGTACTTC
d_gene: NA; abundance: NA; j_gene: TRBJ1-3; v_gene: TRBV18; CDR3aa: CASSPWTDSGNTIYF; CDR3nt: TGTGCCAGCTCACCATGGACAGACTCTGGAAACACCATATATTTT
d_gene: NA; abundance: many; j_gene: TRBJ2-6; v_gene: TRBV12-3/TRBV12-4; CDR3aa: CASSPREQVPGANVLTF; CDR3nt: TGTGCCAGCAGTCCCCGGGAACAGGTCCCTGGGGCCAACGTCCTGACTTTC
d_gene: NA; abundance: many; j_gene: TRBJ1-2; v_gene: TRBV6-2/TRBV6-3; CDR3aa: CASSSGTFYGYTF; CDR3nt: TGTGCCAGCAGTTCAGGGACCTTCTATGGCTACACCTTC
d_gene: NA; abundance: many; j_gene: TRBJ2-3; v_gene: TRBV5-1; CDR3aa: CASSGGPEVGDTQYF; CDR3nt: TGCGCCAGCAGCGGAGGACCGGAGGTGGGGGATACGCAGTATTTT
d_gene: TRBD2; abundance: few; j_gene: TRBJ2-1; v_gene: TRBV5-1; CDR3aa: CASSVYGTSNYNEQFF; CDR3nt: TGCGCCAGCAGCGTATACGGGACTAGCAACTACAATGAGCAGTTCTTC
d_gene: NA; abundance: NA; j_gene: TRBJ2-2; v_gene: TRBV18; CDR3aa: CASSQSSPGLNTGELFF; CDR3nt: TGTGCCAGCTCACAGTCTTCTCCAGGCCTGAACACCGGGGAGCTGTTTTTT
d_gene: NA; abundance: NA; j_gene: TRBJ1-2; v_gene: TRBV6-2/TRBV6-3; CDR3aa: CASRGQTYGYTF; CDR3nt: TGTGCCAGCAGAGGACAGACCTATGGCTACACCTTC
d_gene: NA; abundance: many; j_gene: TRBJ1-1; v_gene: TRBV27; CDR3aa: CASSLLQGASSVTEAFF; CDR3nt: TGTGCCAGCAGTTTATTACAGGGTGCCTCTTCGGTCACTGAAGCTTTCTTT